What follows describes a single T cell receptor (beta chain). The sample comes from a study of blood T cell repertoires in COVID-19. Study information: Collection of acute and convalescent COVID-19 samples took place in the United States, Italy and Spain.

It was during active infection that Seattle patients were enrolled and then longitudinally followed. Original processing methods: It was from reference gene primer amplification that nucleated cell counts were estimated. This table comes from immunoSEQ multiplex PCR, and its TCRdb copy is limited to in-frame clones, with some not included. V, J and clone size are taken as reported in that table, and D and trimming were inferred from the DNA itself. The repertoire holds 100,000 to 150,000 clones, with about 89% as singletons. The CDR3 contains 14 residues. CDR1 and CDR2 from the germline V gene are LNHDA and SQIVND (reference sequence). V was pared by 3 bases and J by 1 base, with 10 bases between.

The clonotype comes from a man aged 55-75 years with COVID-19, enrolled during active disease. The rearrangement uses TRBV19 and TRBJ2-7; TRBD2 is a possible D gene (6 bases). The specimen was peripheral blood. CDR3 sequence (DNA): TGTGCCAGTAGTATTACCGGGGGTTCCTACGAGCAGTACTTC. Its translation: CASSITGGSYEQYF.